This T cell receptor beta chain is from a study of CD8+ T cells in alopecia areata. Extracted RNA was reverse transcribed into cDNA, the sequencing template. Sequencing used immunoSEQ multiplex PCR; TCRdb keeps in-frame clones, though not all of them. Seen here are 85,000 to 110,000 clones, around 59% observed once, and the top ten hold around 9%. The length of the CDR3 is 15 residues. Germline CDR1 and CDR2: SGHDT and YYEEEE. V was trimmed by 1 base and J by 6 bases, leaving 15 bases between them. General observations from the study: In patients, TCRs were shared less clearly than in mice, and HLA may possibly be involved. Scalp sample sequencing also detects resident alphabeta T cells of normal skin. Normal scalp had lower clonality than lesional scalp, with alopecia totalis/universalis lesions showing this most strongly.

Points on this clone: Antigen specificity is unknown.

Separation by sorting yielded CD4+ and CD8+ T cells from PBMCs. This TCR came from a human donor in good health. The sequencing sample was made of CD4+ T cells sorted from blood. The chain has TRBV5-6 and TRBJ2-3; a possible D gene is TRBD2 (6 bases). Here the CDR3 reads CASSLLAGMSDTQYF. The CDR3, as DNA: TGTGCCAGCAGCTTGTTGGCGGGGATGTCGGATACGCAGTATTTT.